These 4 T cell receptor beta chains originate from one sample sequenced in a study of cytomegalovirus exposure and HLA in healthy donors. Vbeta (60) and Jbeta (13) primers were used in the PCR. Produced via immunoSEQ multiplex PCR; TCRdb's table is partial and in-frame only. This repertoire shows more than 60,000 clones, about 80% found once; its top ten account for over 2.5%. Sequencing input: PBMCs. These receptors all come from a man aged 18 to 29 in good health and CMV-seronegative.

The table lists this clone with a count of one. The chain carries TRBV27 and TRBJ1-2; D perhaps matches TRBD1 (5 bases). This CDR3 contains 14 residues. CDR1 and CDR2 from the germline V gene are MNHEY and SMNVEV (reference sequence). The V gene lost 1 base and the J gene lost 8 bases, with 14 bases spanning the gap. The CDR3 here is CASSLYAGGTGYTF. DNA of the CDR3: TGTGCCAGCAGTTTATATGCGGGGGGAACCGGCTACACCTTC.

The chain recombines TRBV6-1 with TRBJ1-2; TRBD1 aligns across 7 bases. This CDR3 region has 14 residues. Trimming removed 0 bases from V and 2 bases from J; junction bases left unmatched: 0. Germline V gives CDR1 MNHNS, CDR2 SASEGT. CDR3 in DNA: TGTGCCAGCAGTGAAGCGGGACAGAACTATGGCTACACCTTC. Protein sequence: CASSEAGQNYGYTF.

This rearrangement joins TRBV19 to TRBJ1-1; D gene ambiguous. Trimming removed 6 bases at V and 3 bases at J, with 11 bases between. The CDR3 is made up of 13 amino acids. The V gene's germline CDR1 is LNHDA and CDR2 SQIVND (reference sequence). CDR3 protein: CASSRVSYTEAFF. CDR3 DNA: TGTGCCAGTAGCCGCGTGTCCTACACTGAAGCTTTCTTT.

This clone was detected a few times. The chain joins TRBV5-4 to TRBJ2-5; 7 bases fit TRBD1. J was trimmed by 2 bases and V by 4 bases; bases with no gene match: 8. The CDR3 is 15 residues long. Germline V gene lookup returns CDR1 SGHNT and CDR2 YYREEE (reference sequence). The CDR3 loop reads CASSTTGQRQETQYF. Here the CDR3 DNA reads TGTGCCAGCAGCACCACGGGACAGCGTCAAGAGACCCAGTACTTC.